This TCR beta chain stems from a study of OX40 agonist ivuxolimab in advanced cancers. Describing the broader study: The costimulatory receptor OX40 (CD134) was targeted by ivuxolimab, a fully human IgG2 agonistic monoclonal antibody. Intravenous ivuxolimab was administered to patients every 2 weeks at six dose levels: 0.01, 0.1, 0.3, 1.5, 3 and 10 mg/kg. Of the roughly 53 patients in dose escalation, about 20 had hepatocellular carcinoma, about 15 had melanoma, 9 had renal cell carcinoma and 9 had head and neck cancer. The dose-escalation cohort was 82.7% male with a mean age of about 54 years, ranging from roughly 23 to 90. Patients were allowed to have had prior anti-PD-1, anti-PD-L1 or anti-CTLA-4 therapy, and roughly two fifths of the dose-escalation patients had been treated with checkpoint inhibitors. Three dose-escalation patients achieved partial responses, one with hepatocellular carcinoma and two with cutaneous melanoma. Peripheral TCRbeta sequencing aimed to test whether ivuxolimab altered TCR sequence diversity and caused clonal T-cell expansion. The paper describes the monotherapy dose-escalation part (N ≈ 49 patients) of the phase I trial of ivuxolimab. Findings and caveats that apply to the study as a whole: In the 0.1-3.0 mg/kg groups, partial responders had among the lowest normalized peripheral clonal expansion, particularly in CD8+ T cells. On average, CD8+ T cells showed more expanded clones than CD4+ T cells after ivuxolimab. Low levels of normalized T-cell clonal expansion were also shown by some nonresponding patients. Antigen specificity was not determined for the clonally expanded peripheral T cells. At doses of 0.1 to 3.0 mg/kg, clonal expansion of both CD4+ and CD8+ blood T cells was observed from baseline to week 6.

A remark on this clone: The target of this receptor is not known. No base-level quality is on record; no much larger clone is a single base apart.

Genomic DNA was isolated from the sorted cells so that the TCRbeta CDR3 region could be sequenced. The immunoSEQ Assay was used to sequence the TCRbeta CDR3 regions. This is the immuneACCESS table as TCRdb keeps it, with only in-frame sequences that have V and J called. A part of the clones is gone; compared with another copy, unresolved V genes explain less than half, and the rest is unexplained. The sample table contains 46,000 or so clones; only one count was recorded for roughly nine tenths of them. The ten top clones hold 12% of the sample. The trial excluded patients who had a history of autoimmune disease or who were on systemic immunosuppression. Peripheral blood for TCR sequencing was drawn from every dose cohort at baseline, at cycle 4 day 1 and at cycle 7 day 1. The samples were drawn from a first-in-human, open-label, multicenter phase I dose-escalation trial of ivuxolimab. The trial enrolled adults with locally advanced or metastatic head and neck squamous cell, hepatocellular, melanoma or renal cell carcinoma. Before TCR sequencing, CD4+ and CD8+ T cells were separately sorted from peripheral blood.

The germline V gene (reference sequence) sets CDR1 to SEHNR and CDR2 to FQNEAQ. The CDR3 starts with the cysteine, ends with the phenylalanine, and has 14 residues. Of the read, only the CDR3 DNA is kept; its 42 bases are in frame from base 1. The V and J ends are trimmed by 11 bases and 0 bases, leaving 14 bases between them. This receptor was identified in an adult with an advanced solid tumor such as melanoma, head and neck, liver or kidney cancer. Recombination joined TRBV7-9 with TRBJ2-1; a weak D assignment points to TRBD1 (5 bases agree). Sequencing was performed on CD4+ or CD8+ T cells sorted from blood, taken in a trial of the OX40 agonist ivuxolimab. The CDR3 protein: CASSQGSSYNEQFF. The base sequence is TGTGCCTCTTCCCAGGGCAGCTCCTACAATGAGCAGTTCTTC.